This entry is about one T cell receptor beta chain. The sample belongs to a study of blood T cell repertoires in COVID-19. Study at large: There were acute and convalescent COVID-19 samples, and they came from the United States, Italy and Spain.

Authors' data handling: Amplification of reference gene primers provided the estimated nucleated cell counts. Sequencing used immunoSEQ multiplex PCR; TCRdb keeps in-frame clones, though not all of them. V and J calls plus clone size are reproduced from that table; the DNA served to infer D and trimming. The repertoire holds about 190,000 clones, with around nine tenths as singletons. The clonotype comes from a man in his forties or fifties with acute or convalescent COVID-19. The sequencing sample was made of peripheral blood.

The CDR3 here is CASGTGPPYEQYF. CDR3 DNA sequence: TGTGCCAGCGGGACAGGGCCCCCCTACGAGCAGTACTTC. The chain joins TRBV6-5 to TRBJ2-7, with 9 positions matching TRBD1. Trimming took 8 bases from V and 2 from J; bases not matched to a gene: 4. Germline V gives CDR1 MNHEY, CDR2 SVGAGI. This CDR3 is built from 13 residues.